This TCR beta chain was retrieved from a study of cytomegalovirus exposure and HLA in healthy donors (dated by TCRdb to 2016 to 2017). About the investigation overall: According to an earlier analysis of 587 of the donors, 150 million to 200 million T cells yielded 95 million to 140 million unique TCR beta sequences and 250 to 350 Gb of sequence data. Around 320 gigabases of sequencing data and approximately 93 million unique TCR sequences were included in an early release covering under 650 HLA-typed donors. Of the 398 genotyped donors, 81% fell in the genetic ancestry cluster associated with self-reported Caucasian donors. The aim of the study was to test whether cataloging public T cell receptors could identify signatures of past pathogen exposure. The study used immunosequencing to profile the T cell repertoires of approximately 640 subjects and linked those repertoires to cytomegalovirus serostatus. Besides the first cohort of 500 to 700 subjects, a separate validation cohort made up of 120 or so different subjects was used. To predict cytomegalovirus infection status, the study brought together high-throughput TCR immunosequencing, statistical association of individual TCRs with disease status, and machine learning. To study patterns of TCR occurrence, a later analysis re-analyzed previously published TCR beta repertoires from hundreds of donors and added high-resolution HLA genotyping. In the later analysis, no new phenotypic data were used to find candidate immune exposures; instead, reliance was placed on TCR beta sequences and their occurrence across donors. To decide whether each TCR beta V gene segment behaved as functional or pseudogenic, an earlier analysis of some 540 of the donors relied on high-throughput TCR beta sequencing. Alongside the repertoire data, information on donor age, sex, ethnicity and CMV serostatus was compiled. In a later genetic analysis, genome-wide SNP genotypes for about 55% of the roughly 670 donors were used, and that subset was treated as a discovery cohort. All discovery cohort repertoires had been generated on a single sequencing platform. HLA typing covered class I and class II loci at four-digit resolution. Typing coverage varied by locus: about 620-630 donors for A, B, C, DRB1 and DQB1; approximately 560 for DQA1; some 610 for DPA1; about 450 for DPB1. Because of strong linkage in the cohort, roughly five DR-DQ haplotypes were treated as single units for association and clustering. On average, over 200,000 unique TCR beta nucleotide sequences were sequenced per donor among 398 genotyped donors of the cohort, with roughly a sixth of those sequences being non-productive.

The paper as a whole reports these results and caveats: A later analysis associated some 17,000 TCR beta sequences with specific HLA alleles at a false discovery rate of 0.05. In a later analysis, HLA-associated TCR beta chains were found to be more clonally expanded and to have lower generation probabilities than equally common non-associated chains. A cluster of highly shared sequence variants was judged likely to represent a technical artifact of the sequencing pipeline. A few of the identified cytomegalovirus-associated TCR beta chains were confirmed in vitro to be specific for cytomegalovirus antigens. The classifier was reported to diagnose cytomegalovirus status with high specificity and sensitivity in both the original and validation cohorts. The earlier analysis of about 600 of the donors excluded roughly 17 rarely observed V segments, including chromosome 9 orphons, because counts were too low. Most CMV-associated TCR beta chains appeared to be HLA-restricted in a later analysis, and the HLA associations seemed to be driven largely by CMV exposure. Several of the top co-occurrence clusters appeared to be linked to parvovirus B19, influenza, CMV and Epstein-Barr virus, according to a later analysis. According to a later analysis, TCR association rates differed among HLA loci, with DRB1 alleles showing the most associated TCRs and HLA-C alleles showing the fewest. A total of around 150 TCR beta chains were listed by the study as associated with cytomegalovirus. Because some donors lacked HLA typing at each locus, the association tests relied only on the typed subset. For the cohort, immune exposure information was limited to CMV serostatus. Linkage disequilibrium might explain the correlated functional status among segregating V segments, but an unknown experimental factor could not be ruled out. Broadly in line with IMGT annotations, most TCR beta V segments showed up in productive rearrangements about 87% or about 30% of the time in an earlier analysis of a few hundred of the donors. According to a later genetic analysis, donors in an Asian-associated ancestry cluster had fewer N-insertions in productive TCRs than the roughly 700-donor mean. A further reported finding was that TCR beta sequences accurately predicted the HLA-A and HLA-B alleles for most subjects in the first cohort. The authors suggested that the approach could potentially be generalized to other disease states and immunological phenotypes. Assigning TCR associations to individual alleles was difficult when HLA alleles, especially DR and DQ, strongly co-occurred. A later genetic analysis associated a missense DCLRE1C variant with V-gene and J-gene trimming of TCR beta chains, and an independent cohort replicated the association. Sequencing depth was assumed to be roughly uniform across donors in the presence/absence analyses, though that assumption may not hold. The 87-base-pair reads could not distinguish some IMGT-functional V segments, including TRBV6-2 and TRBV6-3, so those segments were excluded. This cohort had only TCR beta chains sequenced, and the lack of alpha or paired-chain data limited which features could be detected. Most TCR sequences were seen in very few donors, while some public TCRs were found in many individuals.

The cohort consisted of 600 to 700 healthy bone marrow donors. At the time of sampling, every cohort member was nominally healthy, though immune exposures that went unrecorded were likely present. The donor was CMV seropositive and belonged to the group of 250 to 300 seropositive cohort members. Each donor provided a peripheral blood sample, and peripheral blood mononuclear cells were used for TCR beta sequencing. The Qiagen DNeasy Blood Extraction Kit was used to extract genomic DNA from the blood cell samples. Details on this clone: What antigen it recognizes has not been identified. Base quality data are lacking; no much larger clone is found one base away.

The V and J ends are trimmed by 7 bases and 3 bases, leaving 19 bases between them. The CDR3 runs 15 residues from the cysteine to the phenylalanine. CDR3 DNA is the only sequence kept; it has 45 bases, read in frame from the first base. CDR1 and CDR2 were assigned from the germline V gene (reference sequence) as SGHKS and YYEKEE. Library construction relied on the immunoSEQ multiplex PCR assay. A mixture of 60 forward primers for TCR Vbeta segments and 13 reverse primers for TCR Jbeta segments was used in the multiplex PCR. Amplification of the CDR3 region of rearranged TCR beta genes was performed with a multiplex PCR assay on genomic DNA. The Illumina HiSeq System was used to sequence the amplified TCR beta libraries as 87-base-pair reads. The original pipeline was this. Across the 500 to 850 repertoires, a later analysis counted 60 million to 90 million unique TCR beta chains, approximately 10 million of which were shared by at least two donors. Raw reads were error-corrected and collapsed into unique sequences with a nearest-neighbor algorithm that merged closely related sequences to remove PCR and sequencing errors. Alignment of CDR3 sequences to IMGT reference sequences was used to assign V, D and J gene segments. Each retained sequence needed at least a six-nucleotide match to both a V gene segment and a J gene segment. A rearrangement counted as productive if the CDR3 had no stop codons and remained in frame with V and J, and every other rearrangement counted as non-productive. Following IMGT convention, CDR3 was defined as the stretch from the second conserved V-encoded cysteine to the conserved J-encoded phenylalanine. Sequences without an unambiguous match to a single V gene segment were excluded from the earlier analysis of 500 to 700 of the donors. An earlier analysis of some 500 of the donors classified V segments as functional when productive rearrangements were above 56.7% and as segregating when the standard deviation between donors was above 5%. To diagnose cytomegalovirus status from the catalog of TCR beta chain sequences, a statistical classification framework was built. In a later analysis, TCR nucleotide sequences were compared against IMGT/GENE-DB human TR gene sequences so that V and J genes could be assigned. Using the TCRdist pipeline, a later analysis assigned CDR3 sequences along with most-parsimonious VDJ recombination scenarios. In a later analysis, each TCR beta chain was defined by its CDR3 amino acid sequence together with its V-gene family, and reads without a unique V-gene family were excluded. To address suspected cross-contamination and a sequencing artifact, a later analysis removed over 500 highly shared, low-generation-probability nucleotide sequences. A later analysis calculated a clonal expansion index for each public chain from normalized within-repertoire ranks of inferred template counts. In a later analysis, generation probabilities were computed with a VDJ recombination model fitted to out-of-frame rearrangements, and the resulting probabilities were checked against IGoR. A later analysis scored TCR-TCR, TCR-HLA and TCR-CMV co-occurrence with hypergeometric tests, applying a repertoire-size bias correction to TCR pairs. To estimate false discovery rates, a later analysis permuted the HLA or CMV assignments 20 times. In a later analysis, co-occurring TCRs were grouped using DBSCAN, with TCRdist sequence similarity added in when clustering inside HLA-allele-positive subsets. Repertoires with fewer than 30,000 or more than 120,000 public chains were left out of co-occurrence clustering, as were several repertoires with anomalous nucleotide sharing. As stored in TCRdb, this immuneACCESS dataset retains in-frame rearrangements with V and J assigned. A fraction of the clones does not appear; measured against another copy, unresolved V genes explain less than half of the discrepancy, and the remainder lacks a known reason. V and J calls plus clone size are reproduced from that table; the DNA served to infer D and trimming. The sample yields over 80,000 clones; about four fifths were counted once. More than 4.5% of the sample belongs to the ten largest clones.

Recombination linked TRBV5-5 to TRBJ1-2; a tentative D match to TRBD1 spans 5 bases. This sequence originates from a man in his forties in good health and CMV-seropositive. Sequenced material: PBMCs. The DNA sequence is as follows: TGTGCCAGCTCCGGTACAACAAAGGGGTACTATGGCTACACCTTC. It specifies CASSGTTKGYYGYTF.